These 5 T cell receptor beta chains came from one sample sequenced in a study of blood T cell repertoires in COVID-19. TCRdb keeps only in-frame clones here, not all; method: immunoSEQ multiplex PCR. The table lists about 130,000 clones, roughly 88% of them singletons. The sample comprised peripheral blood. The receptors shown here come from an elderly woman with acute or convalescent COVID-19.

V gene TRBV7-2 combines with J gene TRBJ2-5; a possible D gene is TRBD2 (6 bases). From germline, CDR1 is SGHTA and CDR2 FQGNSA. The ends were cut back, 3 bases at V and 4 bases at J, with 15 bases in the middle. The CDR3 spans 15 residues. The CDR3 loop is CASSFGGAPRETQYF. The CDR3, as DNA: TGTGCCAGCAGCTTCGGCGGGGCCCCAAGAGAGACCCAGTACTTC.

V gene TRBV2 combines with J gene TRBJ2-3; a possible D gene is TRBD2 (5 bases). The CDR3 has 16 amino acids. Germline V gene lookup returns CDR1 SNHLY and CDR2 FYNNEI. The V and J ends lost 2 bases and 1 base respectively, with 13 bases between them. The CDR3 DNA is TGTGCCAGCAGTGAATTTGATAGCGCACGCACAGATACGCAGTATTTT. Translating it yields CASSEFDSARTDTQYF.

The V and J genes are TRBV5-1 and TRBJ1-1; a weak D match, TRBD1 (6 bases). Germline V CDR1 and CDR2: SGHRS, YFSETQ. V was pared by 4 bases and J by 1 base, with 11 bases between. CDR3 length: 14 residues. The CDR3 nucleotides read TGCGCCAGCAGCCCCCAGGGGACGAACACTGAAGCTTTCTTT. Residues: CASSPQGTNTEAFF.

In this sample, this clone turned up a few times. The rearrangement uses TRBV7-8 and TRBJ1-1; 12 nucleotides line up with TRBD1. The CDR3 spans 17 residues. Germline CDR1 SGHVS, CDR2 FQNEAQ. Trimming took 5 bases from V and 5 from J; bases not matched to a gene: 12. CDR3 DNA: TGTGCCAGCAGCCCAAAGGCCGGGACAGGGGGCCAAACTGAAGCTTTCTTT. This translates into CASSPKAGTGGQTEAFF.

This chain joins TRBV27 and TRBJ1-1; 7 positions match TRBD1. CDR3 length: 14 amino acids. V was pared by 6 bases and J by 1 base, with 5 bases of the junction left unmatched. Germline V gene sequence: CDR1 MNHEY, CDR2 SMNVEV (reference sequence). CDR3 in DNA: TGTGCCAGCAGCAGGGACAGAAAGAACACTGAAGCTTTCTTT. Its translation is CASSRDRKNTEAFF.